Sequencing of this T cell receptor beta chain was carried out in a study of chemoradiotherapy in HPV16-positive cancers. General study results and limits: During treatment, candidate HPV-specific clones and E7-related motifs expanded in tumor.

CDR3 length equals 16 residues. The trim removed 6 bases at V and 4 bases at J, leaving 14 bases unmatched. Here immunoSEQ multiplex PCR was the method, and the copy in TCRdb shows in-frame clones only, minus some. This table has around 6,600 clones, roughly 80% appearing once. With regard to this clone: Antigen unknown.

The sample in question was tumor tissue, obtained from a patient who underwent chemoradiotherapy. This TCR was sampled from a human donor with HPV-associated anogenital cancer. V gene TRBV23-1 combines with J gene TRBJ2-7; 8 positions match TRBD1. TRBV23-1 is an ORF for which the function is uncertain. CDR3 DNA sequence: TGCGCCAGCAGGACTGACCCCGGACAGGGAAAATACGAGCAGTACTTC. Amino acids: CASRTDPGQGKYEQYF.